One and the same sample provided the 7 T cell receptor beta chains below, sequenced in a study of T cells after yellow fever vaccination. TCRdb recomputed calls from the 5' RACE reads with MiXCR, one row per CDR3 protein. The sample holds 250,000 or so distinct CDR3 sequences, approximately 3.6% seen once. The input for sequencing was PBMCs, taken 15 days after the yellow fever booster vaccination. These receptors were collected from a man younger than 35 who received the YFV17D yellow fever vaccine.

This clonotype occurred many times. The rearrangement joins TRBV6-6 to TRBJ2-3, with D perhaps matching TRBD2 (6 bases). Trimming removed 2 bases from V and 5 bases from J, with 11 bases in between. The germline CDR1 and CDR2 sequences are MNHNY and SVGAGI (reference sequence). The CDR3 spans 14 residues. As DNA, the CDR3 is TGTGCCAGCAGTTACGGAGGGGTGGGAGATACGCAGTATTTT. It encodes CASSYGGVGDTQYF.

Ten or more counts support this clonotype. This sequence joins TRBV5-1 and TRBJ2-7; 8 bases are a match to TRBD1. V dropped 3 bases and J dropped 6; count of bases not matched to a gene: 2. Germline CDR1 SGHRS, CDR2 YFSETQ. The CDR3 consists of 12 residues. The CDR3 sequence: CASSWTGREQYF. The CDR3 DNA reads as TGCGCCAGCAGCTGGACAGGGCGCGAGCAGTACTTC.

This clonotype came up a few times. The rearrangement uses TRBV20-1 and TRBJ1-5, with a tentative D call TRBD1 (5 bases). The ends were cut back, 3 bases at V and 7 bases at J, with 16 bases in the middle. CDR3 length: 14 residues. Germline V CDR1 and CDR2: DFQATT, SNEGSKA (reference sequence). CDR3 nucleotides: TGCAGTGCTAGCCGGGGGTGGGCGGCACAGCCCCAGCATTTT. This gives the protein CSASRGWAAQPQHF.

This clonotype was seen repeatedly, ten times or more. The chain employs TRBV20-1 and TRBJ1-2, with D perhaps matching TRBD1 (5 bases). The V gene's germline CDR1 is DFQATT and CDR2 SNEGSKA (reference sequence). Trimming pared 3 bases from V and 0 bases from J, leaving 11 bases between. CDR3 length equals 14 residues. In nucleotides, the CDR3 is TGCAGTGCTAGTCACCTGGGGGCTAACTATGGCTACACCTTC. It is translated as CSASHLGANYGYTF.

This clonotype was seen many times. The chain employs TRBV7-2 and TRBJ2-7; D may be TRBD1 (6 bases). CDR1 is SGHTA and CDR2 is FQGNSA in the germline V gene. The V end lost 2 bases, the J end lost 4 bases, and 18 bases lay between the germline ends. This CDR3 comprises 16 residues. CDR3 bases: TGTGCCAGCAGCTTACTCGAGCCTGGGCAGGGGTACGAGCAGTACTTC. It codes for CASSLLEPGQGYEQYF.

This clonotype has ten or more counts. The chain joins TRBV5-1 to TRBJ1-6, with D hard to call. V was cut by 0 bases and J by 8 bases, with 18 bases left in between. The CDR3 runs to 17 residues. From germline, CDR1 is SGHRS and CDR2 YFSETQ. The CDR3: CASSLEAGRTRYSPLHF. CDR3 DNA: TGCGCCAGCAGCTTGGAGGCGGGCAGAACGCGATATTCACCCCTCCACTTT.

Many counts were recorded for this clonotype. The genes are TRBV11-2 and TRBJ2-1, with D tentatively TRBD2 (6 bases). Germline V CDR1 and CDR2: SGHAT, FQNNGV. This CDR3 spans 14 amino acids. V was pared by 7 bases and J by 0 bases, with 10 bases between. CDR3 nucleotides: TGTGCCAGCAATCCGGGGGACTCCTACAATGAGCAGTTCTTC. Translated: CASNPGDSYNEQFF.